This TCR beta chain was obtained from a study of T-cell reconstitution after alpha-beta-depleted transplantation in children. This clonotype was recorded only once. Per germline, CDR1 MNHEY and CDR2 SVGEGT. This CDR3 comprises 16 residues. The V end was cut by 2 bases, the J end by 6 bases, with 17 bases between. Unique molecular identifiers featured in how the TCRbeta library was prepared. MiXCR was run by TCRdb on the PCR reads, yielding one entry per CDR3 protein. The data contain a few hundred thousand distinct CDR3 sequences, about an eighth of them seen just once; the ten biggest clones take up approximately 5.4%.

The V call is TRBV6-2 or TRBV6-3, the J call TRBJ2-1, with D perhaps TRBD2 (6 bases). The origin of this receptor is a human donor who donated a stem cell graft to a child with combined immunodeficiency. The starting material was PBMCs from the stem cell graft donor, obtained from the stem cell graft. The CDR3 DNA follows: TGTGCCAGCAGTTACCGCTCAGTGGGGACTGGCAATGAGCAGTTCTTC. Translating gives CASSYRSVGTGNEQFF.